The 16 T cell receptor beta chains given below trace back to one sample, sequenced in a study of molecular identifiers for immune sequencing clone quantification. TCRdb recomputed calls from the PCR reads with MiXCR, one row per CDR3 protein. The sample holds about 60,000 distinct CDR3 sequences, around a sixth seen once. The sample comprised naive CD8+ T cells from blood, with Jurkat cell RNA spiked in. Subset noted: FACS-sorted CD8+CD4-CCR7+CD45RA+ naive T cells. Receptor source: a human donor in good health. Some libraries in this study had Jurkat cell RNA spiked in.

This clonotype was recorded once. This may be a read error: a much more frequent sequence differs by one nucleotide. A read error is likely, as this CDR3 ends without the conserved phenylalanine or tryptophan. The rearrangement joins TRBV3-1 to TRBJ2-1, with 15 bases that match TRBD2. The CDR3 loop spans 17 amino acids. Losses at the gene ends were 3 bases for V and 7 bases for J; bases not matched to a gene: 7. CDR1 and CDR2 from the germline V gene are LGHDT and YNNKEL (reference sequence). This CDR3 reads CASSQPPGTSGRNEQFL. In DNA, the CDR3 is TGTGCCAGCAGCCAGCCACCAGGGACTAGCGGGAGGAATGAGCAGTTCTTA.

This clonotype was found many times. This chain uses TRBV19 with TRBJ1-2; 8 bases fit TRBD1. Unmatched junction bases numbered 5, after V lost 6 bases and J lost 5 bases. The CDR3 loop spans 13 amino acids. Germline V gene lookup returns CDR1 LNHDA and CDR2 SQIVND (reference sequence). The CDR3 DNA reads TGTGCCAGTAGAGAACAGGGGGAATATGGCTACACCTTC. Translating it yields CASREQGEYGYTF.

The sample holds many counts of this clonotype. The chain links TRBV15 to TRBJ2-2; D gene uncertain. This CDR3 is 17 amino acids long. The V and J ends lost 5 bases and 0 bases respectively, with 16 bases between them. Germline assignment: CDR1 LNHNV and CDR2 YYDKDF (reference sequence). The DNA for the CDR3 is TGTGCCACCAGCCCAGTTATCCGTCTCACGAACACCGGGGAGCTGTTTTTT. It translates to CATSPVIRLTNTGELFF.

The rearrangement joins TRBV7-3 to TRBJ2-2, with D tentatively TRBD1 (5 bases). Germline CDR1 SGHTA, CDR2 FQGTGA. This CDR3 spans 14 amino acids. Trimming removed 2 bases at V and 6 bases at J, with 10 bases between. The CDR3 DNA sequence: TGTGCCAGCAGCTTATGGCAGGGCGCCGGGGAGCTGTTTTTT. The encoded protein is CASSLWQGAGELFF.

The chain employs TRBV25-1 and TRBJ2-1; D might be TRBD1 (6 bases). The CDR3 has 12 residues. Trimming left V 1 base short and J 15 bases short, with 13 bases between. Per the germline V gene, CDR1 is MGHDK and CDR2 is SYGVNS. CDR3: CASSESGVPPFF. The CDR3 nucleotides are TGTGCCAGCAGTGAATCAGGGGTGCCACCGTTCTTC.

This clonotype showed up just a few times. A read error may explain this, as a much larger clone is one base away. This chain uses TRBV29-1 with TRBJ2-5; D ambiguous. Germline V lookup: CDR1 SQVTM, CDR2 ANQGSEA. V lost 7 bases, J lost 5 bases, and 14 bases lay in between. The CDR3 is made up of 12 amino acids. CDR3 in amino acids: CSADVSGETQYF. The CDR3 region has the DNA TGCAGCGCTGATGTTAGTGGGGAGACCCAGTACTTC.

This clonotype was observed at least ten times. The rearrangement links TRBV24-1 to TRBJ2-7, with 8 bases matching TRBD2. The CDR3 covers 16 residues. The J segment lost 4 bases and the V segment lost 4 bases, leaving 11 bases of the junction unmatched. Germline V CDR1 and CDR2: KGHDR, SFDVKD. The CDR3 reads CATSDPPQRGTYEQYF. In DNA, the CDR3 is TGTGCCACCAGTGACCCCCCACAGCGGGGGACGTACGAGCAGTACTTC.

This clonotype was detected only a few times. In nucleotides, the CDR3 is TGTGCCAGCAGCCTCCCGGGAAGGCTCAGCACAGATACGCAGTATTTT. This sequence encodes CASSLPGRLSTDTQYF. The J gene is TRBJ2-3, the V gene TRBV13; TRBD2 might be the D (5 bases). Germline V gene sequence: CDR1 PRHDT, CDR2 FYEKMQ (reference sequence). V shed 5 bases and J shed 0 bases, with 15 bases lying between them. The CDR3 extends over 16 amino acids.

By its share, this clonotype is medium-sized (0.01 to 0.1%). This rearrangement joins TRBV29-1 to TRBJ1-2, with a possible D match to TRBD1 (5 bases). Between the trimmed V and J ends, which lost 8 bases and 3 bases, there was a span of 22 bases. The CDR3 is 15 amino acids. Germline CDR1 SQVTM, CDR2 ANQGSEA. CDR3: CSPQGLGEDYYGYTF. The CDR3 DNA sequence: TGCAGCCCTCAAGGGCTAGGGGAAGATTACTATGGCTACACCTTC. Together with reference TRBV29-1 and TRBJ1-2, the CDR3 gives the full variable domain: SAVISQKPSRDICQRGTSLTIQCQVDSQVTMMFWYRQQPGQSLTLIATANQGSEATYESGFVIDKFPISRPNLTFSTLTVSNMSPEDSSIYLCSPQGLGEDYYGYTFGSGTRLTVV.

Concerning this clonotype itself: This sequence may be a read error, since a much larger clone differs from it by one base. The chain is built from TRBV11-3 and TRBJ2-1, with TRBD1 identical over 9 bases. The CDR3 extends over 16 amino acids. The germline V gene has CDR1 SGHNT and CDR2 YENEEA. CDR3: CASSSSGTGNGNEQLF. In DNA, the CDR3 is TGTGCCAGCAGCTCTTCCGGGACAGGGAATGGGAATGAGCAGCTCTTC.

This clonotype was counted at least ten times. Written as DNA, the CDR3 is TGTGCCAGCAGCCCTGGAACTGAGCAGTACTTC. Protein product: CASSPGTEQYF. The rearrangement joins TRBV6-5 to TRBJ2-7, with D uncertain. The CDR3 length is 11 residues. Germline-derived CDR1 and CDR2 are MNHEY and SVGAGI. V lost 6 bases and J 7 bases, leaving 10 bases between the germline ends.

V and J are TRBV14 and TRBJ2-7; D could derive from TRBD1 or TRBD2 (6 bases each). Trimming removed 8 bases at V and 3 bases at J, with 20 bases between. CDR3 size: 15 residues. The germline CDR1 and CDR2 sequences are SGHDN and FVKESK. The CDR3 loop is CASGGFQQGYYEQYF. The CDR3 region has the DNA TGTGCCAGCGGGGGGTTCCAGCAGGGGTACTACGAGCAGTACTTC.

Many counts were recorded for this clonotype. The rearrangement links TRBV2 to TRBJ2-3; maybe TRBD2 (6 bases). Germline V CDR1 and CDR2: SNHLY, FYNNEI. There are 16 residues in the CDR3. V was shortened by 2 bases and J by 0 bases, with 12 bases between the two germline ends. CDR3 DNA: TGTGCCAGCAGTGAATGGGGGAGCGGGAGCACAGATACGCAGTATTTT. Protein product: CASSEWGSGSTDTQYF.

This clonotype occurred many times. The CDR3 protein is CASSYATGNTGELFF. CDR3 sequence (DNA): TGTGCCAGCAGTTACGCTACGGGGAACACCGGGGAGCTGTTTTTT. The V call is TRBV6-5, the J call TRBJ2-2; no clear D. The CDR3 length is 15 residues. CDR1 MNHEY and CDR2 SVGAGI come from the germline V gene. V was cut by 2 bases and J by 1 base, with 8 bases left in between.

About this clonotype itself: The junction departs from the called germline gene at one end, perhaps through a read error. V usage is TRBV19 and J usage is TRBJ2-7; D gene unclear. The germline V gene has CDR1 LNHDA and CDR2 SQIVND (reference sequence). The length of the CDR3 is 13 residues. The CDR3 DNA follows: TGTGTCAGTAGTATGGCAATCTCCTACGAGCAGTACTTC. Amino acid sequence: CVSSMAISYEQYF.

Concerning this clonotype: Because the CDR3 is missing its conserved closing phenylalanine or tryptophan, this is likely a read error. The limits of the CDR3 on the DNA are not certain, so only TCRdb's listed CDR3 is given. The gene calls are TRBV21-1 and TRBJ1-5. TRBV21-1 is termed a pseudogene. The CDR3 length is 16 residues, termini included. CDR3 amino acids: CASSKLPGYSNQPRHC.